The next 24 T cell receptor beta chains were all read from a single sample in a study of beta chain features in type 1 diabetes. Since all of the isolated RNA was reverse transcribed, expressed TCRB transcripts were what got sequenced. Assay: immunoSEQ multiplex PCR; the TCRdb copy retains only in-frame clones and omits some. This sample has hundreds of thousands of clones, with roughly 12% found just once. Study-wide findings and caveats: Moderate yet significant TCRB CDR3 shortening was seen in Type 1 diabetes patients in all four CD4+ subsets.

Their specific antigens are unknown. Sequenced: naive CD4+ T cells from blood. These receptors came from a woman aged 18-29 years with type 1 diabetes.

The J gene is TRBJ2-3, the V gene TRBV2, with 11 bases matching TRBD2. Germline values: CDR1 SNHLY, CDR2 FYNNEI. V lost 6 bases and J lost 4; bases outside the gene matches: 3. The CDR3 covers 14 residues. CDR3 DNA: TGTGCCAGCAGAGTAGCGGGAGGGCCAGATACGCAGTATTTT. Its protein product is CASRVAGGPDTQYF.

The rearrangement links TRBV25-1 to TRBJ2-1, with D perhaps matching TRBD2 (6 bases). Germline lookup yields CDR1 MGHDK and CDR2 SYGVNS. The V and J ends lost 6 bases and 10 bases respectively, with 19 bases between them. The CDR3 consists of 14 residues. For the CDR3, the DNA is TGTGCCAGCAGCCCCGGGGGTGGGATAGGGGAGCAGTTCTTC. Protein: CASSPGGGIGEQFF. The full variable domain, in which reference TRBV25-1 and TRBJ2-1 provide the parts outside the CDR3, is EADIYQTPRYLVIGTGKKITLECSQTMGHDKMYWYQQDPGMELHLIHYSYGVNSTEKGDLSSESTVSRIRTEHFPLTLESARPSHTSQYLCASSPGGGIGEQFFGPGTRLTVL.

V and J are TRBV28 and TRBJ2-1; 12 nucleotides line up with TRBD2. Germline CDR1 and CDR2: MDHEN and SYDVKM. Germline trimming cut 4 bases from V and 7 bases from J; bases unmatched to any gene: 8. The CDR3 has 16 amino acids. CDR3 in DNA: TGTGCCAGCAGTTCCACGCTAGCGGGAGGGATAAATGAGCAGTTCTTC. Protein sequence: CASSSTLAGGINEQFF.

The rearrangement joins TRBV10-3 to TRBJ2-7, with 8 bases fitting TRBD2. The junction had 10 bases not matched to a gene; V was cut back by 3 bases and J by 9 bases. This CDR3 spans 14 amino acids. Germline V gene data show CDR1 as ENHRY and CDR2 as SYGVKD. The CDR3 region is CAISDSQREIGQYF. The CDR3 DNA sequence: TGTGCCATCAGTGATTCTCAGCGGGAGATCGGGCAGTACTTC.

This clone showed up just a few times. The chain has TRBV9 and TRBJ2-6, with D possibly matching TRBD1 (5 bases). The CDR3 totals 16 residues. Germline lookup yields CDR1 SGDLS and CDR2 YYNGEE. Trimming cost V 7 bases and J 4 bases, with 18 bases left between them. Here the CDR3 reads CASGPFQGLGANVLTF. CDR3 nucleotides: TGTGCCAGCGGTCCTTTCCAGGGTCTGGGGGCCAACGTCCTGACTTTC.

This clone appeared a few times. The genes are TRBV14 and TRBJ2-6; D call uncertain. The germline V gene encodes CDR1 SGHDN and CDR2 FVKESK. The CDR3 loop spans 16 amino acids. V dropped 4 bases and J dropped 0 bases, with 10 bases sitting between them. This chain's CDR3 is CASSPMRYSGANVLTF. CDR3 DNA sequence: TGTGCCAGCAGCCCTATGAGGTACTCTGGGGCCAACGTCCTGACTTTC. The full variable domain, rest sourced from reference TRBV14 and TRBJ2-6, is EAGVTQFPSHSVIEKGQTVTLRCDPISGHDNLYWYRRVMGKEIKFLLHFVKESKQDESGMPNNRFLAERTGGTYSTLKVQPAELEDSGVYFCASSPMRYSGANVLTFGAGSRLTVL.

This clone was seen a few times. The chain combines TRBV6-5 with TRBJ2-1; D not certain. Germline loops: CDR1 MNHEY, CDR2 SVGAGI. V was trimmed by 7 bases and J by 13 bases, leaving 17 bases between them. The CDR3 extends over 12 amino acids. The CDR3 spells CASTSPPGSQFF. The CDR3 DNA follows: TGTGCCAGCACTTCTCCACCCGGTTCCCAGTTCTTC.

This clone was counted between two and nine times. This chain links TRBV7-9 with TRBJ2-1; 9 bases are a match to TRBD1. CDR1 is SEHNR and CDR2 is FQNEAQ in the germline V gene (reference sequence). This CDR3 is built from 16 residues. V shed 1 base, J shed 6 bases, and the junction held 7 bases outside the gene matches. The CDR3 sequence is CASSLGRTGEGNEQFF. The CDR3 bases are TGTGCCAGCAGCTTAGGTAGGACAGGGGAAGGCAATGAGCAGTTCTTC.

CDR3 nucleotides: TGTGCCTGGAGTCCACTCGGACAGGGTAATCAGCCCCAGCATTTT. Its translation: CAWSPLGQGNQPQHF. The gene calls are TRBV30 and TRBJ1-5; the match to TRBD1 covers 8 bases. The germline V gene encodes CDR1 GTSNPN and CDR2 SVGIG (reference sequence). Trimming at V came to 2 bases and at J to 4 bases, leaving 7 bases not matched to a gene. CDR3 length: 15 residues.

This clone was counted once. This chain uses TRBV18 with TRBJ1-1, with 8 nucleotides matching TRBD1. V lost 1 base, J lost 6 bases, and 4 bases stayed unmatched. CDR1 and CDR2 from the germline V gene are KGHSH and LQKENI. This CDR3 comprises 14 residues. CDR3 region: CASSPRGQAAEAFF. CDR3 bases: TGTGCCAGCTCACCACGGGGACAGGCTGCTGAAGCTTTCTTT.

This chain connects TRBV28 to TRBJ1-1; D is undetermined. Germline V lookup: CDR1 MDHEN, CDR2 SYDVKM. V shed 10 bases and J shed 2 bases, with 14 bases lying between them. The CDR3 extends over 13 amino acids. CDR3: CAIEGAFNTEAFF. The CDR3 DNA sequence: TGTGCCATAGAGGGAGCGTTTAACACTGAAGCTTTCTTT.

V and J are TRBV18 and TRBJ2-5; D call uncertain. The CDR3 has 13 amino acids. CDR1 is KGHSH and CDR2 is LQKENI in the germline V gene. V dropped 6 bases and J dropped 4 bases, with 12 bases sitting between them. The CDR3 protein is CASSPELGETQYF. For the CDR3, the DNA is TGTGCCAGCTCCCCGGAGCTAGGAGAGACCCAGTACTTC. Together with reference TRBV18 and TRBJ2-5, the CDR3 gives the full variable domain: NAGVMQNPRHLVRRRGQEARLRCSPMKGHSHVYWYRQLPEEGLKFMVYLQKENIIDESGMPKERFSAEFPKEGPSILRIQQVVRGDSAAYFCASSPELGETQYFGPGTRLLVL.

This clone was observed a few times. CDR3 region: CASSLVAGDPYEQYF. The CDR3 DNA reads TGTGCCAGCAGCTTGGTAGCGGGGGATCCTTACGAGCAGTACTTC. The V and J genes are TRBV7-2 and TRBJ2-7; 9 nucleotides line up with TRBD2. Per germline, CDR1 SGHTA and CDR2 FQGNSA. The CDR3 has 15 amino acids. Trimming at V came to 3 bases and at J to 4 bases, leaving 7 bases not matched to a gene.

V gene TRBV7-3 combines with J gene TRBJ2-1, with TRBD1 identical over 8 bases. Germline CDR1 and CDR2: SGHTA and FQGTGA. Unmatched junction bases numbered 8, after V lost 6 bases and J lost 7 bases. The CDR3 totals 14 residues. The CDR3 loop reads CASSSTGEVNEQFF. As DNA, the CDR3 is TGTGCCAGCAGTTCGACAGGGGAGGTAAATGAGCAGTTCTTC.

This clone showed up just a few times. The rearrangement joins TRBV18 to TRBJ2-5, with 10 bases lining up with TRBD2. This CDR3 spans 16 amino acids. V gave up 3 bases and J gave up 4 bases; unmatched junction bases: 8. Looked up from germline, CDR1 is KGHSH and CDR2 is LQKENI. Written as DNA, the CDR3 is TGTGCCAGCTCACCCACCGGGACTAGCGTAGGAGAGACCCAGTACTTC. Translated, it gives CASSPTGTSVGETQYF. Drawing the rest from reference TRBV18 and TRBJ2-5, the complete variable domain is NAGVMQNPRHLVRRRGQEARLRCSPMKGHSHVYWYRQLPEEGLKFMVYLQKENIIDESGMPKERFSAEFPKEGPSILRIQQVVRGDSAAYFCASSPTGTSVGETQYFGPGTRLLVL.

A few counts support this clone. The gene calls are TRBV25-1 and TRBJ1-2; TRBD1 might be the D (6 bases). Germline-derived CDR1 and CDR2 are MGHDK and SYGVNS. The CDR3 has 15 amino acids. V lost 3 bases and J 4 bases, leaving 15 bases between the germline ends. CDR3 nucleotides: TGTGCCAGCAGTGACCCTTTCGGGGGGCGCTATGGCTACACCTTC. Translated, it gives CASSDPFGGRYGYTF.

The genes are TRBV7-2 and TRBJ2-1; D ambiguous. Looked up from germline, CDR1 is SGHTA and CDR2 is FQGNSA. The CDR3 consists of 12 residues. Trimming pared 5 bases from V and 7 bases from J, leaving 9 bases between. The chain's CDR3 is CASSLPRNEQFF. The CDR3 nucleotides read TGTGCCAGCAGCCTACCCCGGAATGAGCAGTTCTTC.

This chain joins TRBV12-5 and TRBJ1-5, with TRBD1 matching over 10 bases. The CDR3 consists of 15 residues. After removal of 7 bases from V and 6 bases from J, the junction contained 9 bases not matched to a gene. CDR1 is LGHNT, CDR2 FRNRAP, per germline. CDR3 nucleotides: TGTGCTAGTGCCACGGACAGGGGGTATGGTCAGCCCCAGCATTTT. This sequence encodes CASATDRGYGQPQHF.

In its sample, this clone was seen a few times. The CDR3 protein is CASSLVTGYNEQFF. In DNA, the CDR3 is TGTGCCAGCAGCTTAGTGACGGGTTACAATGAGCAGTTCTTC. The rearrangement links TRBV7-2 to TRBJ2-1; D is unclear. The CDR3 is 14 residues long. Per germline, CDR1 SGHTA and CDR2 FQGNSA. V shed 1 base and J shed 4 bases, with 8 bases lying between them.

The CDR3 sequence: CASSLLGRGQTQETQYF. The CDR3 DNA reads TGTGCCAGCAGCCTCCTGGGGCGGGGACAGACACAAGAGACCCAGTACTTC. The gene calls are TRBV14 and TRBJ2-5, with a tentative D call TRBD1 (7 bases). This CDR3 contains 17 residues. The germline V and J ends were trimmed by 4 bases and 2 bases, with 20 bases remaining between them. Germline V CDR1 and CDR2: SGHDN, FVKESK.

This clone was counted a few times. This chain joins TRBV9 and TRBJ2-7; 7 nucleotides line up with TRBD2. Germline CDR1 SGDLS, CDR2 YYNGEE. The CDR3 extends over 14 amino acids. The V gene end was trimmed by 5 bases and the J gene end by 1 base; junction bases not matched to a gene: 6. The CDR3 here is CASSQTSASYEQYF. CDR3 DNA: TGTGCCAGCAGTCAAACTAGCGCTTCCTACGAGCAGTACTTC.

The chain couples TRBV2 to TRBJ2-6; unclear D gene. With 9 bases removed from V and 0 bases from J, the gap between germline ends came to 6 bases. Germline V gives CDR1 SNHLY, CDR2 FYNNEI. There are 13 residues in the CDR3. As DNA, the CDR3 is TGTGCCAGGACTGGCTCTGGGGCCAACGTCCTGACTTTC. Translated: CARTGSGANVLTF.

As DNA, the CDR3 is TGTGCCAGCAGCAACCGACTAGCGGGAGGGGATACGCAGTATTTT. Its protein product is CASSNRLAGGDTQYF. The chain couples TRBV21-1 to TRBJ2-3; the table's D call, TRBD2, has no DNA check behind it. TRBV21-1 represents a pseudogene. The CDR3 contains 15 residues.

The V and J genes are TRBV6-5 and TRBJ2-1; D is ambiguous. Germline CDR1 reads MNHEY; CDR2 reads SVGAGI. The CDR3 is 11 residues long. V lost 7 bases and J 8 bases, leaving 9 bases between the germline ends. The CDR3: CASTRGDEQFF. CDR3 nucleotides: TGTGCCAGCACCCGCGGAGATGAGCAGTTCTTC.